A single sample gave rise to the 18 T cell receptor beta chains below, sequenced in a study of OX40 agonist ivuxolimab in advanced cancers. The library was generated by the immunoSEQ multiplex PCR assay. Entries here come from immuneACCESS through TCRdb and include only in-frame sequences with V and J called. Some clones fail to appear in such tables; in the studies checked, an unresolved V gene covers under half of the shortfall, and the cause of the remainder is unknown. The sample profile shows 75,000 to 100,000 clones; about 86% of them were found once. About 1.9% of the sample comes from the top ten. This sample comprised CD4+ or CD8+ T cells sorted from blood, obtained in a trial of the OX40 agonist ivuxolimab. The receptors here all came from an adult with an advanced solid tumor such as melanoma, head and neck, liver or kidney cancer.

The chain carries TRBV27 and TRBJ1-5, with D possibly being TRBD1 (5 bases). V was shortened by 6 bases and J by 4 bases, with 16 bases between the two germline ends. This CDR3 region has 15 residues. The germline V gene has CDR1 MNHEY and CDR2 SMNVEV (reference sequence). The DNA for the CDR3 is TGTGCCAGCAGACATTCCGACAGCCCGAATCAGCCCCAGCATTTT. It specifies CASRHSDSPNQPQHF.

The rearrangement uses TRBV7-8 and TRBJ2-3; 9 nucleotides line up with TRBD2. V shed 5 bases, J shed 6 bases, and the junction held 6 bases outside the gene matches. The CDR3 is made up of 14 amino acids. Looked up from germline, CDR1 is SGHVS and CDR2 is FQNEAQ. The CDR3 protein is CASSIGLASDTQYF. In DNA, the CDR3 is TGTGCCAGCAGCATAGGACTAGCGAGTGATACGCAGTATTTT.

V is TRBV18 and J is TRBJ1-3; 7 bases are a match to TRBD1. Trimming at V came to 3 bases and at J to 0 bases, leaving 5 bases not matched to a gene. This CDR3 comprises 16 residues. In germline, CDR1 is KGHSH, CDR2 LQKENI. Here the CDR3 DNA reads TGTGCCAGCTCACCCCGGGCAGGGGGCTCTGGAAACACCATATATTTT. It is translated as CASSPRAGGSGNTIYF.

The chain has TRBV5-4 and TRBJ1-1; no clear D. Germline V CDR1 and CDR2: SGHNT, YYREEE (reference sequence). Trimming pared 4 bases from V and 0 bases from J, leaving 13 bases between. CDR3 size: 15 residues. CDR3 nucleotide sequence: TGTGCCAGCAGCCCCCAACAATCACTGAACACTGAAGCTTTCTTT. It specifies CASSPQQSLNTEAFF.

As concerns this clone: Within the sample, other DNA sequences also encode this same CDR3. V gene TRBV7-2 combines with J gene TRBJ2-5; D tentatively fits TRBD1 or TRBD2 (5 bases each). V lost 1 base and J lost 11, with 14 bases in between. There are 13 residues in the CDR3. Germline V gene data show CDR1 as SGHTA and CDR2 as FQGNSA. CDR3 DNA sequence: TGTGCCAGCAGCTTAGATGGAGGATCAGGGCAGTACTTC. Translating it yields CASSLDGGSGQYF.

This chain links TRBV10-3 with TRBJ1-1; no firm D call. The CDR3 runs 14 residues. Deletions cut 6 bases from V and 3 bases from J, with 14 bases between. Looked up from germline, CDR1 is ENHRY and CDR2 is SYGVKD. The chain's CDR3 is CAISEIQTDTEAFF. In nucleotides, the CDR3 is TGTGCCATCAGCGAAATACAGACGGACACTGAAGCTTTCTTT.

The chain combines TRBV5-1 with TRBJ2-7, with 12 bases matching TRBD2. The CDR3 extends over 19 amino acids. Trimming took 4 bases from V and 7 from J; bases not matched to a gene: 21. Germline CDR1 reads SGHRS; CDR2 reads YFSETQ. The CDR3 loop reads CASSPRGLAGGLGVWEQYF. The DNA of the CDR3 is TGCGCCAGCAGCCCCCGAGGGCTAGCGGGAGGGCTTGGAGTATGGGAGCAGTACTTC.

V is TRBV6-5 and J is TRBJ1-1, with D unclear. This CDR3 has 14 residues. The germline gives CDR1 MNHEY, CDR2 SVGAGI. V was trimmed by 0 bases and J by 8 bases, leaving 13 bases between them. The CDR3 DNA follows: TGTGCCAGCAGTTACTCGTACGAGGGAGGGGAAGCTTTCTTT. It codes for CASSYSYEGGEAFF.

The chain is built from TRBV19 and TRBJ2-4; 8 bases are shared with TRBD1. Germline V CDR1 and CDR2: LNHDA, SQIVND (reference sequence). This CDR3 has 14 amino acids. Trimming took 5 bases from V and 5 from J; bases not matched to a gene: 5. The CDR3 is CASSFTGGENIQYF. DNA for the CDR3: TGTGCCAGTAGTTTTACAGGGGGAGAAAACATTCAGTACTTC.

The rearrangement joins TRBV29-1 to TRBJ1-3; tentatively, D is TRBD1 (6 bases). CDR1 and CDR2 (germline): SQVTM, ANQGSEA. The V end lost 6 bases, the J end lost 0 bases, and 12 bases lay between the germline ends. The CDR3 has 14 amino acids. The CDR3: CSVRDTSSGNTIYF. CDR3 sequence (DNA): TGCAGCGTCCGGGACACGAGCTCTGGAAACACCATATATTTT.

This clone came up once. The gene calls are TRBV7-2 and TRBJ2-7; a possible D gene is TRBD1 (6 bases). V was shortened by 7 bases and J by 0 bases, with 13 bases between the two germline ends. Germline V gene lookup returns CDR1 SGHTA and CDR2 FQGNSA. The length of the CDR3 is 14 residues. The CDR3 sequence: CASTPTGNSYEQYF. The CDR3 nucleotides are TGTGCCAGCACCCCTACAGGGAACTCCTACGAGCAGTACTTC.

V usage is TRBV28 and J usage is TRBJ1-3; 10 positions agree with TRBD1. The CDR3 has 16 residues. Germline V gene data show CDR1 as MDHEN and CDR2 as SYDVKM. The CDR3 region has the DNA TGTGTTTCGTTTCCGACAGGGGGCAGGAGGGGAAACACCATATATTTT. This translates into CVSFPTGGRRGNTIYF.

The chain employs TRBV6-1 and TRBJ2-5; possibly TRBD2 for D (6 bases). The CDR3 runs to 14 residues. Germline CDR1 reads MNHNS; CDR2 reads SASEGT. V was shortened by 6 bases and J by 2 bases, with 13 bases between the two germline ends. The CDR3 here is CASRPRLGQETQYF. Here the CDR3 DNA reads TGTGCCAGCAGACCAAGACTAGGGCAAGAGACCCAGTACTTC.

The genes are TRBV9 and TRBJ1-3; 7 bases match TRBD1. Per the germline V gene, CDR1 is SGDLS and CDR2 is YYNGEE. V was pared by 0 bases and J by 4 bases, with 1 base of the junction left unmatched. The CDR3 sequence is 14 residues long. As DNA, the CDR3 is TGTGCCAGCAGCGTAGGGGACAGAGGAAACACCATATATTTT. It encodes CASSVGDRGNTIYF.

CDR3 region: CSAGTRGETQYF. DNA for the CDR3: TGCAGCGCAGGGACTAGGGGTGAGACCCAGTACTTC. The chain recombines TRBV29-1 with TRBJ2-5; 8 bases are a match to TRBD2. The J segment lost 5 bases and the V segment lost 7 bases, leaving 6 bases of the junction unmatched. CDR1 and CDR2 (germline): SQVTM, ANQGSEA. The CDR3 is made up of 12 amino acids.

This chain uses TRBV7-3 with TRBJ2-5, with a weak D call TRBD2 (5 bases). CDR3 length: 14 residues. V lost 2 bases, J lost 2 bases, and 9 bases lay in between. In germline, CDR1 is SGHTA, CDR2 FQGTGA. In DNA form, the CDR3 reads TGTGCCAGCAGCTTATACGGGGTACAAGAGACCCAGTACTTC. This encodes CASSLYGVQETQYF. Full variable domain (rest looked up from reference TRBV7-3 and TRBJ2-5): GAGVSQTPSNKVTEKGKYVELRCDPISGHTALYWYRQSLGQGPEFLIYFQGTGAADDSGLPNDRFFAVRPEGSVSTLKIQRTERGDSAVYLCASSLYGVQETQYFGPGTRLLVL.

The chain carries TRBV19 and TRBJ2-6; D not resolved. Trimming shortened V by 7 bases and J by 4 bases, and 14 bases separated the two germline ends. Germline CDR1 is LNHDA and CDR2 is SQIVND (reference sequence). This CDR3 comprises 15 residues. In DNA, the CDR3 is TGTGCCAGTACCTCATCGGGTTCGGGGGCCAACGTCCTGACTTTC. Protein: CASTSSGSGANVLTF.

The rearrangement links TRBV6-1 to TRBJ2-3; a weak D match, TRBD2 (5 bases). The V end lost 5 bases, the J end lost 5 bases, and 17 bases lay between the germline ends. The CDR3 has 15 amino acids. Germline V gene data show CDR1 as MNHNS and CDR2 as SASEGT. The CDR3 here is CASSRSRTEGDTQYF. CDR3 bases: TGTGCCAGCAGTCGAAGCAGGACCGAGGGAGATACGCAGTATTTT.